The rows below give T cell receptor beta chains drawn from one sample of a study of post-analysis software for immune sequencing data. One entry per CDR3 protein, called by TCRdb with MiXCR from the PCR reads. The data contain a few hundred thousand distinct CDR3 sequences, over 30% of them seen just once; the ten biggest clones take up 7.5% to 8.5%. Sequenced sample: blood. The receptors derive from a girl aged 2 to 10 with multiple sclerosis. Each CDR3 is given with its conserved first and last residue.

j_call	v_call	cdr3_aa
TRBJ2-5	TRBV24-1	CATSDPGQKETQYF
TRBJ2-1	TRBV7-3	CASSLSGTVSSYNEQFF
TRBJ1-4	TRBV5-1	CASSSGLGKLFF
TRBJ2-3	TRBV12-3/TRBV12-4	CASRLAGGPDTQYF
TRBJ2-1	TRBV29-1	CSVEDNTGEPSYNEQFF
TRBJ2-2	TRBV11-2	CASSLVFAGELFF
TRBJ2-3	TRBV5-1	CASSLLGESTDTQYF
TRBJ1-1	TRBV20-1	CSAPREDTEAFF
TRBJ1-2	TRBV7-2	CASSSAGTNYGYTF
TRBJ1-5	TRBV20-1	CSARDSAGGFDQPQHF
TRBJ1-4	TRBV4-2	CASSQAGRSDEKLFF
TRBJ1-6	TRBV20-1	CSAKTTGGGNSPLHF
TRBJ2-3	TRBV5-1	CASSLDCDTQYF
TRBJ2-1	TRBV7-2	CASSQLGREQFF
TRBJ2-3	TRBV9	CASSVGSAPWDTQYF